This T cell receptor beta chain was sequenced during a study of blood T cell repertoires in COVID-19. The assay was immunoSEQ multiplex PCR, and TCRdb's table has in-frame clones only and misses some. The profile shows about 150,000 clones, around four fifths of them singletons. CDR1 is SGHNT and CDR2 is YYREEE in the germline V gene (reference sequence). The V end lost 0 bases, the J end lost 8 bases, and 9 bases lay between the germline ends. This CDR3 spans 13 amino acids. Sequencing was done on a sample of peripheral blood. The rearrangement joins TRBV5-4 to TRBJ2-1; TRBD2 might be the D (6 bases). This sequence originates from a woman aged 40 to 49 with active or convalescent COVID-19. CDR3 nucleotides: TGTGCCAGCAGCTTGGGGAGGGGCGATGAGCAGTTCTTC. Protein product: CASSLGRGDEQFF. Supplemented by reference TRBV5-4 and TRBJ2-1, the full variable domain reads ETGVTQSPTHLIKTRGQQVTLRCSSQSGHNTVSWYQQALGQGPQFIFQYYREEENGRGNFPPRFSGLQFPNYSSELNVNALELDDSALYLCASSLGRGDEQFFGPGTRLTVL.